One sample yielded the 23 T cell receptor beta chains listed below, sequenced in a study of control samples from healthy donors and cancer patients. Data came from immunoSEQ multiplex PCR; TCRdb stores just in-frame clones and leaves some out. The sample carries 150,000 or so clones, roughly 93% recorded once. The source material was blood. These receptors were obtained from a man in his late teens or twenties in good health.

The chain links TRBV6-1 to TRBJ2-1; no clear D. The V end lost 3 bases, the J end lost 6 bases, and 9 bases lay between the germline ends. Germline V gene lookup returns CDR1 MNHNS and CDR2 SASEGT. The CDR3 loop spans 13 amino acids. The CDR3 DNA is TGTGCCAGCAGTGATTCTTTCGTCAATGAGCAGTTCTTC. It is translated as CASSDSFVNEQFF.

This clone was counted once. At one end, the junction sequence differs from germline, possibly due to a read error. V usage is TRBV7-7 and J usage is TRBJ2-5; D gene ambiguous. Germline V gene data show CDR1 as SSHAT and CDR2 as FNYEAQ (reference sequence). The CDR3 has 14 residues. The chain's CDR3 is CASSLDGSQETQYF. The CDR3 region has the DNA TGTGCTAGCAGCTTAGACGGGTCCCAAGAGACCCAGTACTTC.

The chain is built from TRBV28 and TRBJ2-5, with unresolved D. This CDR3 region has 11 residues. Deletions cut 3 bases from V and 5 bases from J, with 4 bases between. The germline CDR1 and CDR2 sequences are MDHEN and SYDVKM. CDR3 protein: CASSFQETQYF. The CDR3 region has the DNA TGTGCCAGCAGTTTCCAGGAGACCCAGTACTTC.

This chain links TRBV15 with TRBJ1-5, with D possibly TRBD1 on 6 matching bases. The CDR3 is 13 residues long. The V gene's germline CDR1 is LNHNV and CDR2 YYDKDF (reference sequence). Trimming removed 6 bases from V and 8 bases from J, with 14 bases in between. CDR3 sequence reads: CATRPRGPEPQHF. For the CDR3, the DNA is TGTGCCACCAGACCCCGGGGGCCGGAGCCCCAGCATTTT.

The chain couples TRBV19 to TRBJ2-7; D may be TRBD1 or TRBD2 (6 bases each). The germline V gene encodes CDR1 LNHDA and CDR2 SQIVND (reference sequence). V was shortened by 5 bases and J by 2 bases, with 16 bases between the two germline ends. The CDR3 covers 15 residues. The CDR3 DNA is TGTGCCAGTAGTTTTGGTTTTGGGGGGCCCTACGAGCAGTACTTC. Protein product: CASSFGFGGPYEQYF.

The gene calls are TRBV6-2 or TRBV6-3 and TRBJ2-7, with D unclear. V dropped 0 bases and J dropped 3 bases, with 6 bases sitting between them. Germline CDR1 and CDR2: MNHEY and SVGEGT. The CDR3 extends over 13 amino acids. The CDR3 loop reads CASSYSGIYEQYF. The CDR3 DNA reads as TGTGCCAGCAGTTACTCGGGGATCTACGAGCAGTACTTC.

V is TRBV14 and J is TRBJ1-1; no clear D gene. Germline assignment: CDR1 SGHDN and CDR2 FVKESK. Trimming left V 1 base short and J 1 base short, with 7 bases between. The CDR3 runs 14 residues. CDR3: CASSQGFSNTEAFF. CDR3 sequence (DNA): TGTGCCAGCAGCCAAGGTTTTTCGAACACTGAAGCTTTCTTT.

Of note for this clone: An end of the junction differs from the germline gene, which may be a read error. This chain's CDR3 is CASSLVNFGTGLNEKLFF. CDR3 bases: TGTGCTAGCAGCTTAGTAAATTTCGGGACAGGACTTAATGAAAAACTGTTTTTT. The V and J genes are TRBV7-7 and TRBJ1-4, with 8 bases aligning to TRBD1. This CDR3 is built from 18 residues. Germline CDR1 reads SSHAT; CDR2 reads FNYEAQ (reference sequence).

V and J are TRBV5-1 and TRBJ1-2, with D uncertain. There are 13 residues in the CDR3. The V gene's germline CDR1 is SGHRS and CDR2 YFSETQ. Trimming shortened V by 4 bases and J by 2 bases, and 9 bases separated the two germline ends. CDR3 coding DNA: TGCGCCAGCAGCGACGGGAGAAACTATGGCTACACCTTC. Translated: CASSDGRNYGYTF.

The chain has TRBV6-2 or TRBV6-3 and TRBJ2-2; a weak D match, TRBD2 (5 bases). Germline V gene sequence: CDR1 MNHEY, CDR2 SVGEGT. This CDR3 contains 11 residues. Deletions cut 9 bases from V and 8 bases from J, with 10 bases between. CDR3 bases: TGTGCCAGTAGTCTAGCTGGGGAGCTGTTTTTT. This codes for CASSLAGELFF.

This chain links TRBV7-2 with TRBJ1-5; TRBD1 aligns across 8 bases. Germline CDR1 reads SGHTA; CDR2 reads FQGNSA. Trimming at V came to 5 bases and at J to 6 bases, leaving 6 bases not matched to a gene. This CDR3 spans 14 amino acids. The CDR3 loop is CASSPRTGPQPQHF. The CDR3 nucleotides read TGTGCCAGCAGCCCTAGGACAGGGCCTCAGCCCCAGCATTTT.

The chain joins TRBV19 to TRBJ2-1; TRBD1 agrees at 7 bases. The V gene end was trimmed by 5 bases and the J gene end by 4 bases; junction bases not matched to a gene: 5. This CDR3 contains 14 residues. Germline V gene data show CDR1 as LNHDA and CDR2 as SQIVND (reference sequence). The CDR3 region is CASSLPGQYNEQFF. CDR3 DNA sequence: TGTGCCAGTAGTTTGCCGGGACAGTACAATGAGCAGTTCTTC.

In its sample, this clone was seen once. The chain is built from TRBV4-1 and TRBJ1-4; D remains ambiguous. The CDR3 length is 15 residues. CDR1 MGHRA and CDR2 YSYEKL come from the germline V gene. V was pared by 3 bases and J by 1 base, with 9 bases between. In DNA, the CDR3 is TGCGCCAGCAGCCAGGTTTTCCAAACTAATGAAAAACTGTTTTTT. It is translated as CASSQVFQTNEKLFF.

The genes are TRBV19 and TRBJ2-5; 9 bases map to TRBD2. V lost 4 bases and J lost 9; bases outside the gene matches: 6. The germline V gene encodes CDR1 LNHDA and CDR2 SQIVND (reference sequence). The CDR3 length is 13 residues. This CDR3 reads CASSRREGRAQYF. Written as DNA, the CDR3 is TGTGCCAGTAGTAGGCGGGAGGGCCGGGCCCAGTACTTC.

This clone was detected only once. The rearrangement uses TRBV29-1 and TRBJ2-7, with D perhaps given as TRBD1 or TRBD2 (5 bases each). The CDR3 has 13 amino acids. V shed 2 bases and J shed 3 bases, with 11 bases lying between them. Per the germline V gene, CDR1 is SQVTM and CDR2 is ANQGSEA. The chain's CDR3 is CSVERGTSYEQYF. For the CDR3, the DNA is TGCAGCGTTGAAAGGGGAACTAGCTACGAGCAGTACTTC.

This chain links TRBV15 with TRBJ2-7; 8 nucleotides match TRBD2. The J segment lost 5 bases and the V segment lost 5 bases, leaving 8 bases of the junction unmatched. The CDR3 loop spans 14 amino acids. Germline V CDR1 and CDR2: LNHNV, YYDKDF (reference sequence). The CDR3 DNA sequence: TGTGCCACCAGCTTGGAGCGGGAGTACAACGAGCAGTACTTC. Amino acid sequence: CATSLEREYNEQYF.

V is TRBV4-3 and J is TRBJ1-1; no clear D gene. V was shortened by 0 bases and J by 3 bases, with 11 bases between the two germline ends. The germline gives CDR1 LGHNA, CDR2 YSLEER. This CDR3 region has 15 residues. The CDR3 protein is CASSQDALGYTEAFF. For the CDR3, the DNA is TGCGCCAGCAGCCAAGATGCTCTCGGTTACACTGAAGCTTTCTTT.

This clone was detected only a few times. The V call is TRBV5-1, the J call TRBJ1-1; D gene uncertain. Germline V lookup: CDR1 SGHRS, CDR2 YFSETQ. The CDR3 runs to 13 residues. Trimming took off 4 bases at V and 1 base at J, with 8 bases between the two ends. As DNA, the CDR3 is TGCGCCAGCAGCCTCAGATCGAACACTGAAGCTTTCTTT. Its translation is CASSLRSNTEAFF.

This chain uses TRBV6-6 with TRBJ1-1; D unresolved. Germline CDR1 and CDR2: MNHNY and SVGAGI (reference sequence). V was pared by 6 bases and J by 3 bases, with 11 bases between. CDR3 size: 13 residues. CDR3 region: CASRRRAYTEAFF. CDR3 DNA sequence: TGTGCCAGCAGGCGTAGGGCTTACACTGAAGCTTTCTTT.

The chain combines TRBV29-1 with TRBJ2-1; D call uncertain. The CDR3 contains 11 residues. With 5 bases removed from V and 14 bases from J, the gap between germline ends came to 16 bases. The V gene's germline CDR1 is SQVTM and CDR2 ANQGSEA. DNA of the CDR3: TGCAGCGTTTCTTTAGTCTTGGTGGAGTTCTTC. It specifies CSVSLVLVEFF.

The genes are TRBV6-1 and TRBJ1-6; 8 bases map to TRBD1. Trimming cost V 2 bases and J 13 bases; bases outside gene matches: 10. The CDR3 runs 15 residues. Looked up from germline, CDR1 is MNHNS and CDR2 is SASEGT. DNA of the CDR3: TGTGCCAGCAGTGAATGGGGAGACAGGGGCCTGCCCCTCCACTTT. The encoded protein is CASSEWGDRGLPLHF.

CDR3 coding DNA: TGTGCCAGCAGCTGGGACAGGGGAAAGGACAATGAGCAGTTCTTC. Its translation: CASSWDRGKDNEQFF. The chain uses TRBV5-4 and TRBJ2-1, with TRBD1 matching 10 bases. The germline V gene has CDR1 SGHNT and CDR2 YYREEE (reference sequence). The CDR3 sequence is 15 residues long. V was clipped by 3 bases and J by 5 bases; unmatched bases: 5.

The chain couples TRBV7-9 to TRBJ2-5; perhaps TRBD2 as D (5 bases). The CDR3 spans 14 residues. Per germline, CDR1 SEHNR and CDR2 FQNEAQ (reference sequence). The V and J ends lost 6 bases and 5 bases respectively, with 16 bases between them. The CDR3 sequence is CASSFSQRRETQYF. CDR3 nucleotide sequence: TGTGCCAGCAGTTTCTCCCAGAGGAGGGAGACCCAGTACTTC.